This T cell receptor (beta chain) is from a study of siplizumab effects on memory and regulatory T cells. Study-wide results and caveats: The apparent diversity of naive T cells exceeded that of memory cells, and naive T cells seemed to make a major contribution to the alloresponse.

Method: immunoSEQ multiplex PCR; TCRdb's copy keeps in-frame clones and lacks some. Of over 60,000 clones listed, roughly nine tenths are singletons. Trimming left V 0 bases short and J 0 bases short, with 12 bases between. Germline assignment: CDR1 MGHRA and CDR2 YSYEKL. The CDR3 contains 16 residues. About this clone itself: Its antigen remains unidentified.

The J gene is TRBJ2-7, the V gene TRBV4-1; D remains ambiguous. The clonotype comes from a human donor in good health. The sample consisted of CD8+ T cells sorted from blood. The CDR3 DNA is TGCGCCAGCAGCCAAGATGCTCAGGTTGGCTCCTACGAGCAGTACTTC. Its protein is CASSQDAQVGSYEQYF.